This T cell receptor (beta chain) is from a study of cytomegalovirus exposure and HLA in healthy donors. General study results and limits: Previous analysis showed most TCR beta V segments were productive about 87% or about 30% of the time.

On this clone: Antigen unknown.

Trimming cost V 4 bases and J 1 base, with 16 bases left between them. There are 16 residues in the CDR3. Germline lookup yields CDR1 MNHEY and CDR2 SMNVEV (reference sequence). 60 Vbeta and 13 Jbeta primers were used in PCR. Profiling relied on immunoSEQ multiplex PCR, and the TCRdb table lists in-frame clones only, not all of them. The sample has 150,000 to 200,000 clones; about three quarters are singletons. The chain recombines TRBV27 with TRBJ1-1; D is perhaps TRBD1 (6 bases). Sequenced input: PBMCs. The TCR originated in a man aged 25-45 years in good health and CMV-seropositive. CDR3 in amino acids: CASSSTPGTKNTEAFF. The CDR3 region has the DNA TGTGCCAGCAGTTCAACACCCGGGACAAAGAACACTGAAGCTTTCTTT.